These 12 T cell receptor beta chains were all obtained from the same sample, sequenced in a study of blood T cell repertoires in COVID-19. Clones were sequenced by immunoSEQ multiplex PCR, and TCRdb holds only the in-frame ones, with some missing. The table lists about 250,000 clones, about four fifths of them singletons. The sequenced sample was peripheral blood. All receptors derive from a man of 80 years or more with acute or convalescent COVID-19.

V gene TRBV5-5 combines with J gene TRBJ1-1; 8 bases fit TRBD1. The germline V gene encodes CDR1 SGHKS and CDR2 YYEKEE (reference sequence). The CDR3 contains 16 residues. V lost 1 base to trimming and J lost 8 bases; unmatched junction nucleotides: 13. The CDR3 here is CASSLTRDRRNGEAFF. The CDR3 DNA follows: TGTGCCAGCAGCTTGACAAGGGACAGGCGGAACGGGGAAGCTTTCTTT. Variable domain in full (rest from reference TRBV5-5 and TRBJ1-1): DAGVTQSPTHLIKTRGQQVTLRCSPISGHKSVSWYQQVLGQGPQFIFQYYEKEERGRGNFPDRFSARQFPNYSSELNVNALLLGDSALYLCASSLTRDRRNGEAFFGQGTRLTVV.

The V call is TRBV18, the J call TRBJ2-6; 9 bases align to TRBD1. CDR3 length: 18 residues. Germline trimming cut 4 bases from V and 4 bases from J; bases unmatched to any gene: 11. Germline lookup yields CDR1 KGHSH and CDR2 LQKENI. CDR3 sequence: CASSRVLQGATGANVLTF. In nucleotides, the CDR3 is TGTGCCAGCTCACGGGTTTTACAGGGGGCTACAGGGGCCAACGTCCTGACTTTC. Supplemented by reference TRBV18 and TRBJ2-6, the full variable domain reads NAGVMQNPRHLVRRRGQEARLRCSPMKGHSHVYWYRQLPEEGLKFMVYLQKENIIDESGMPKERFSAEFPKEGPSILRIQQVVRGDSAAYFCASSRVLQGATGANVLTFGAGSRLTVL.

J is TRBJ1-5 and V is TRBV6-5; no definite D call. V lost 7 bases to trimming and J lost 1 base, with 8 bases between them. CDR3 length: 13 residues. Germline CDR1 MNHEY, CDR2 SVGAGI. The CDR3 spells CASTRHSNQPQHF. The DNA for the CDR3 is TGTGCCAGCACCAGACACAGCAATCAGCCCCAGCATTTT.

This chain joins TRBV9 and TRBJ1-2, with 11 bases fitting TRBD1. Germline V CDR1 and CDR2: SGDLS, YYNGEE. The CDR3 has 15 residues. V shed 4 bases and J 1 base; nucleotides not matched to a gene: 3. In DNA form, the CDR3 reads TGTGCCAGCAGCCCCGGGACAGGGGGTAACTATGGCTACACCTTC. Translated: CASSPGTGGNYGYTF.

The CDR3 sequence: CASSPREGTTGGYTF. DNA of the CDR3: TGCGCCAGCAGCCCGCGAGAGGGGACAACCGGGGGCTACACCTTC. The rearrangement links TRBV5-1 to TRBJ1-2; possibly TRBD1 for D (6 bases). The V end lost 4 bases, the J end lost 8 bases, and 21 bases lay between the germline ends. The germline V gene has CDR1 SGHRS and CDR2 YFSETQ. The CDR3 length is 15 residues. Full variable domain (outside the CDR3, taken from reference TRBV5-1 and TRBJ1-2): KAGVTQTPRYLIKTRGQQVTLSCSPISGHRSVSWYQQTPGQGLQFLFEYFSETQRNKGNFPGRFSGRQFSNSRSEMNVSTLELGDSALYLCASSPREGTTGGYTFGSGTRLTVV.

The chain joins TRBV2 to TRBJ1-5; the D gene is possibly TRBD1 (5 bases). Germline V gene data show CDR1 as SNHLY and CDR2 as FYNNEI. The CDR3 length is 15 residues. V was clipped by 8 bases and J by 3 bases, with 17 bases between them. CDR3 DNA sequence: TGTGCCAGCCACTCCGGCGGGGGATCCAATCAGCCCCAGCATTTT. Translation gives CASHSGGGSNQPQHF.

The chain carries TRBV27 and TRBJ1-6; D ambiguous. The CDR3 totals 18 residues. Trimming left V 0 bases short and J 1 base short, with 13 bases between. Germline CDR1 and CDR2: MNHEY and SMNVEV (reference sequence). The CDR3 nucleotides read TGTGCCAGCAGTTTATCAGGTCAGGCGGGGTCCTATAATTCACCCCTCCACTTT. This sequence encodes CASSLSGQAGSYNSPLHF.

This clone was counted a single time. The chain is built from TRBV27 and TRBJ2-5; unclear D gene. The germline V gene encodes CDR1 MNHEY and CDR2 SMNVEV (reference sequence). CDR3 length: 17 residues. V lost 4 bases, J lost 4 bases, and 22 bases lay in between. The chain's CDR3 is CASSSASSVMRRETQYF. The CDR3, as DNA: TGTGCCAGCAGTTCCGCGAGTAGTGTAATGAGGAGAGAGACCCAGTACTTC.

This chain links TRBV9 with TRBJ2-7; no firm D call. The V end lost 3 bases, the J end lost 3 bases, and 4 bases lay between the germline ends. The CDR3 runs 11 residues. The germline gives CDR1 SGDLS, CDR2 YYNGEE. The CDR3 spells CASSGDYEQYF. The CDR3 coding sequence is TGTGCCAGCAGCGGAGACTACGAGCAGTACTTC.

The gene calls are TRBV5-1 and TRBJ2-1, with D hard to call. The CDR3 is made up of 14 amino acids. V shed 0 bases and J shed 4 bases, with 8 bases lying between them. Germline-derived CDR1 and CDR2 are SGHRS and YFSETQ. The CDR3 here is CASSLDRSYNEQFF. CDR3 DNA: TGCGCCAGCAGCTTGGATAGAAGTTACAATGAGCAGTTCTTC.

J is TRBJ2-5 and V is TRBV7-3, with a weak D call TRBD2 (5 bases). Germline CDR1 and CDR2: SGHTA and FQGTGA. V lost 5 bases to trimming and J lost 5 bases, with 18 bases between them. This CDR3 has 15 residues. CDR3 region: CASSRMGEGEETQYF. The CDR3 DNA is TGTGCCAGCAGCCGAATGGGCGAGGGTGAGGAGACCCAGTACTTC.

This clone came up once. The chain recombines TRBV24-1 with TRBJ2-3, with a possible D match to TRBD1 (6 bases). This CDR3 comprises 15 residues. With 4 bases removed from V and 3 bases from J, the gap between germline ends came to 13 bases. CDR1 is KGHDR and CDR2 is SFDVKD in the germline V gene. Here the CDR3 reads CATSDRTVGTDTQYF. CDR3 bases: TGTGCCACCAGTGACAGGACAGTTGGGACAGATACGCAGTATTTT.